This TCR beta chain emerged from a study of T cells after yellow fever vaccination. TCRdb passed the 5' RACE reads through MiXCR, listing each CDR3 protein once. The sample has some 390,000 distinct CDR3 sequences, 18% seen once. The sequence was obtained from a man younger than 30 who received the YFV17D yellow fever vaccine. The sequencing here drew on PBMCs, taken before the yellow fever booster vaccination.

The CDR3 loop reads CASSLERGFSYEQYF. The CDR3 DNA follows: TGTGCCAGCAGCTTAGAGAGGGGTTTTTCCTACGAGCAGTACTTC. The chain joins TRBV7-2 to TRBJ2-7; the D call may be TRBD1 or TRBD2 (5 bases each). V lost 1 base to trimming and J lost 1 base, with 11 bases between them. This CDR3 contains 15 residues. CDR1 is SGHTA, CDR2 FQGNSA, per germline.